The sequence of this TCR beta chain was determined in a study of cytomegalovirus exposure and HLA in healthy donors. Primers for the PCR totalled 60 Vbeta and 13 Jbeta. Sequencing was performed with immunoSEQ multiplex PCR; in TCRdb, only in-frame clones are kept and a portion is missing. The table includes about 170,000 clones, 82% detected once. Sequenced material: PBMCs. This clonotype was obtained from a girl aged 10 to 17 in good health and CMV-seropositive.

In DNA form, the CDR3 reads TGTGCCAGCAGTTTAAAGAAGAGCTCCTACAATGAGCAGTTCTTC. Amino acid sequence: CASSLKKSSYNEQFF. This chain joins TRBV28 and TRBJ2-1; D call uncertain. The CDR3 contains 15 residues. Germline-derived CDR1 and CDR2 are MDHEN and SYDVKM. V was shortened by 2 bases and J by 0 bases, with 8 bases between the two germline ends.